A selection of T cell receptor beta chains follows, all from one sample in a study of T cell responses to AZD1222 COVID-19 vaccine. Method: immunoSEQ multiplex PCR; TCRdb's copy keeps in-frame clones and lacks some. The table shows roughly 140,000 clones, with approximately 90% occurring only once. Sequencing was performed on peripheral blood, taken on day 0 of AZD1222 vaccination. Receptors originate from an adult in good health. Each CDR3 is given with its conserved first and last residue. A D gene is named only where the DNA matches it firmly. Size is stated for part of the rows, as once, few or many counts, or as a class when the clone is expanded.

j_call clone_size v_call d_call cdr3_length cdr3_aa cdr3_nt
TRBJ1-6 NA TRBV19 NA 15 CASSFLRGGNSPLHF TGTGCCAGTAGCTTTCTCAGGGGCGGTAATTCACCCCTCCACTTT
TRBJ1-1 NA TRBV28 NA 16 CASSPHGGGGLSEAFF TGTGCCAGCAGCCCCCACGGCGGGGGGGGGTTGTCTGAAGCTTTCTTT
TRBJ1-2 NA TRBV6-1 NA 15 CASSERNQPNYGYTF TGTGCCAGCAGTGAACGGAACCAACCTAACTATGGCTACACCTTC
TRBJ2-1 NA TRBV19 TRBD2 16 CASSLKGLAGLNEQFF TGTGCCAGTAGTCTGAAGGGACTAGCGGGACTCAATGAGCAGTTCTTC
TRBJ2-1 NA TRBV9 NA 12 CASSAPSYEQFF TGTGCCAGCAGCGCCCCTTCATATGAGCAGTTCTTC
TRBJ2-3 NA TRBV6-2/TRBV6-3 TRBD2 14 CASSPGGPPDTQYF TGTGCCAGCAGCCCGGGAGGGCCCCCAGATACGCAGTATTTT
TRBJ2-1 NA TRBV10-2 NA 14 CASSESSSAHEQFF TGCGCCAGCAGTGAGTCGTCTAGCGCCCATGAGCAGTTCTTC
TRBJ2-1 NA TRBV12-5 TRBD2 18 CASGRTSGRGVGHNEQFF TGTGCTAGTGGTCGGACTAGCGGGAGGGGTGTAGGGCACAATGAGCAGTTCTTC
TRBJ2-1 once TRBV2 NA 14 CASSMQGSYNEQFF TGTGCCAGCAGTATGCAGGGGTCCTACAATGAGCAGTTCTTC
TRBJ1-1 NA TRBV5-1 TRBD1 15 CASSAGQGYDTEAFF TGCGCCAGCAGCGCCGGACAGGGGTACGACACTGAAGCTTTCTTT
TRBJ2-7 NA TRBV2 NA 13 CASGRTPFDEQYF TGTGCCAGCGGGAGGACCCCGTTTGACGAGCAGTACTTC
TRBJ1-2 few TRBV6-2/TRBV6-3 NA 14 CASSWTSEDYGYTF TGTGCCAGCAGCTGGACTAGCGAGGACTATGGCTACACCTTC
TRBJ2-3 NA TRBV10-1 TRBD1 14 CASSDRGTTDTQYF TGCGCCAGCAGTGACAGGGGGACCACAGATACGCAGTATTTT
TRBJ1-5 once TRBV18 NA 13 CASSPGGPKPQHF TGTGCCAGCTCACCAGGAGGGCCGAAGCCCCAGCATTTT
TRBJ1-5 NA TRBV2 NA 16 CASSLGPGYSNQPQHF TGTGCCAGCAGTCTGGGACCAGGTTATAGCAATCAGCCCCAGCATTTT
TRBJ1-5 NA TRBV5-4 NA 14 CASSKYGGNQPQHF TGTGCCAGCAGCAAATACGGCGGCAATCAGCCCCAGCATTTT
TRBJ1-2 NA TRBV3-1/TRBV3-2 TRBD1 18 CASSQRGGRVAMHYGYTF TGTGCCAGCAGCCAAAGAGGGGGCAGGGTGGCGATGCACTATGGCTACACCTTC
TRBJ1-1 NA TRBV5-1 TRBD1 14 CASSLGQGTTEAFF TGCGCCAGCAGCCTTGGACAGGGGACCACTGAAGCTTTCTTT
TRBJ2-1 NA TRBV4-1 TRBD2 16 CASSPLVGGVYNEQFF TGCGCCAGCAGCCCCCTAGTGGGGGGGGTTTACAATGAGCAGTTCTTC
TRBJ1-1 NA TRBV5-1 TRBD1 12 CASSWTGGEAFF TGCGCCAGCAGCTGGACAGGGGGCGAAGCTTTCTTT
TRBJ1-2 NA TRBV18 NA 13 CASSGDTSYGYTF TGTGCCAGCTCGGGGGACACCTCCTATGGCTACACCTTC
TRBJ1-1 NA TRBV11-3 NA 13 CASSRSPNTEAFF TGTGCCAGCAGCCGCAGCCCGAACACTGAAGCTTTCTTT
TRBJ1-2 NA TRBV27 NA 12 CASSSGGNGYTF TGTGCCAGCAGTTCGGGGGGGAATGGCTACACCTTC
TRBJ1-2 NA TRBV15 NA 13 CATSRDRVWLDTF TGTGCCACCAGCAGAGACAGGGTCTGGTTAGACACCTTC
TRBJ1-1 NA TRBV7-9 NA 11 CASSLVLEAFF TGTGCCAGCAGCTTAGTACTCGAAGCTTTCTTT
TRBJ2-1 once TRBV15 TRBD1 13 CASKTGTYNEQFF TGTGCCTCAAAGACAGGGACCTACAATGAGCAGTTCTTC
TRBJ2-3 NA TRBV11-3 NA 12 CASSSQRDTQYF TGTGCCAGCAGCTCCCAAAGAGATACGCAGTATTTT
TRBJ1-2 NA TRBV14 NA 15 CASSQDLTGNYGYTF TGTGCCAGCAGCCAAGATCTCACAGGGAACTATGGCTACACCTTC
TRBJ2-1 NA TRBV6-5 NA 13 CASRGTGTSKQFF TGTGCCAGCCGAGGCACAGGGACTTCTAAGCAGTTCTTC
TRBJ2-5 few TRBV7-8 NA 15 CASSSLPAPRETQYF TGTGCCAGCAGCTCTCTACCCGCACCGAGGGAGACCCAGTACTTC
TRBJ1-5 NA TRBV7-2 TRBD1 15 CASSLEGGPNQPQHF TGTGCCAGCAGCTTAGAAGGGGGCCCCAATCAGCCCCAGCATTTT